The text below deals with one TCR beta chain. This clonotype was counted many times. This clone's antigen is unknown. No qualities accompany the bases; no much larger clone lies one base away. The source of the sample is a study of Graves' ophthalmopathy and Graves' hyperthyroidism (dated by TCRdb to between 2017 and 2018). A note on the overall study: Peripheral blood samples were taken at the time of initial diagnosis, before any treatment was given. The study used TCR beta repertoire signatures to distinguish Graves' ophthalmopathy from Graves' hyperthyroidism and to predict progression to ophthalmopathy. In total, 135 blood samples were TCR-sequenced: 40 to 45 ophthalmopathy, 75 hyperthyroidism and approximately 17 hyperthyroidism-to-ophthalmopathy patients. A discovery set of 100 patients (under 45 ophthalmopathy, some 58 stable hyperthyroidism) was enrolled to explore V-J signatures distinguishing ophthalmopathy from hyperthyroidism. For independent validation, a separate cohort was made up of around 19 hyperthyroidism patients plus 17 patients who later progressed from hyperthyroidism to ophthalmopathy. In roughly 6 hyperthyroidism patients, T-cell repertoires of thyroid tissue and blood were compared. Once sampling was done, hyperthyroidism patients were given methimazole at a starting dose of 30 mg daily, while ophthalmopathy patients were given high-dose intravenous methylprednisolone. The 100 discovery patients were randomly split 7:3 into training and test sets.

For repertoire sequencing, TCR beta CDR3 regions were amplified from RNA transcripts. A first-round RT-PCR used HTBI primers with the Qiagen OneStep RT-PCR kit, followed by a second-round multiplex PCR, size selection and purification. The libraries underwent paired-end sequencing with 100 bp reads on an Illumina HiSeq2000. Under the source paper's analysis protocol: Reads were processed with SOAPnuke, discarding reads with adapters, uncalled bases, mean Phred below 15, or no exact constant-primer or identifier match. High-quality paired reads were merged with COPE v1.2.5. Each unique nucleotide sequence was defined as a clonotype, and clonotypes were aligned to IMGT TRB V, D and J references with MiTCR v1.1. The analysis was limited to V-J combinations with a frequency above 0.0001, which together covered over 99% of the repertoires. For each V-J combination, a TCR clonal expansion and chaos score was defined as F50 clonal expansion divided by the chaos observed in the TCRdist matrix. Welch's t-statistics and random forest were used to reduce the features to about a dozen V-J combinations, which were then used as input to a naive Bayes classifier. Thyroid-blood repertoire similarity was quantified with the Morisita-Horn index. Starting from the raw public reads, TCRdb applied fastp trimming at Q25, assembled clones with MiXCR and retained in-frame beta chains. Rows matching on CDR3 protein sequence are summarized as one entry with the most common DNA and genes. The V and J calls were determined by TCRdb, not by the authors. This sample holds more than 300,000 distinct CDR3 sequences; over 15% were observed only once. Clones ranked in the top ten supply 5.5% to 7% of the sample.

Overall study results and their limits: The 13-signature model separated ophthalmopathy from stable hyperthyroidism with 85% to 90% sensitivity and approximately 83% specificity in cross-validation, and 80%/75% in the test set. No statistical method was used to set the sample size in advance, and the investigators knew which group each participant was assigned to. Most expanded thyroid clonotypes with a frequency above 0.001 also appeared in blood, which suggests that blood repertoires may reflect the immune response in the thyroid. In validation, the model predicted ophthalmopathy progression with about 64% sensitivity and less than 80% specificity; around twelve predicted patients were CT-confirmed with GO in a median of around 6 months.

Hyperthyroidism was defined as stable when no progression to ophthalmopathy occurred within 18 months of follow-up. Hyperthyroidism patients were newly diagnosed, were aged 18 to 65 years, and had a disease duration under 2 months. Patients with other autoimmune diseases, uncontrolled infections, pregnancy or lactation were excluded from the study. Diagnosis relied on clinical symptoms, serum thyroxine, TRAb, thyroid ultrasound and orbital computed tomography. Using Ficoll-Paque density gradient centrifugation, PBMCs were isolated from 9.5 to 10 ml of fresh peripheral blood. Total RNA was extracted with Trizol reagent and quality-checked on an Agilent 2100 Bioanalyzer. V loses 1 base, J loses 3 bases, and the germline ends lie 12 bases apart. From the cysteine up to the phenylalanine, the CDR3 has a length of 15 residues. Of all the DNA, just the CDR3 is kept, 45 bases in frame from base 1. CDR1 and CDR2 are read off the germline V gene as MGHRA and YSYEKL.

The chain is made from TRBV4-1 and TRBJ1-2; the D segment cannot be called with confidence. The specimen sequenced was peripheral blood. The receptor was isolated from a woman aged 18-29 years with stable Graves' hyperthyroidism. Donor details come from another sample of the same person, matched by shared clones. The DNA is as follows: TGCGCCAGCAGCCAAGGGAGGGATCCCTACTATGGCTACACCTTC. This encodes CASSQGRDPYYGYTF.